The 26 T cell receptor beta chains below were found in one sample sequenced in a study of vaccination and CD4 T cells after COVID-19 (dated by TCRdb to between 2021 and 2023). Interpreted using the paper, the treatment or condition label stands for: approximately 11-day PBMC culture with coronavirus spike peptide pools or control peptides (ViraFEST assay). Their antigens remain unidentified. The method behind the library was PCR. TCRdb names Illumina iSeq 100 as the instrument used. DNA from cultured CD4+ T cells underwent TCR sequencing with the Oncomine TCR Beta short-read assay at the Johns Hopkins FTIC core. TCRdb redid the processing of the public reads, applying fastp at Q25 and MiXCR, and retained in-frame beta chains. Merged by CDR3 protein, the rows form single entries marked with the most common genes and DNA. The sample includes about 21,000 distinct CDR3 sequences, with 26% observed a single time. The top ten clonotypes cover roughly 10% of the sample.

Source material: cultured CD4+ T cells from blood. The receptors were gathered from a human donor with COVID-19.

This rearrangement joins TRBV30 to TRBJ1-6; D possibly corresponds to TRBD1 (5 bases). V lost 5 bases, J lost 8 bases, and 16 bases lay in between. The V gene's germline CDR1 is GTSNPN and CDR2 SVGIG (reference sequence). This CDR3 has 14 amino acids. CDR3 residues: CAWCTGTGYSPLHF. CDR3 DNA sequence: TGTGCCTGGTGTACTGGGACCGGGTATTCACCCCTCCACTTT.

This clonotype was seen a few times. The gene calls are TRBV7-3 and TRBJ1-2, with D possibly TRBD1 on 6 matching bases. The CDR3 totals 13 residues. With 7 bases removed from V and 6 bases from J, the gap between germline ends came to 15 bases. Germline-derived CDR1 and CDR2 are SGHTA and FQGTGA. The CDR3 nucleotides are TGTGCCAGCAATAGAGGGGGTAATGATGGCTACACCTTC. This sequence encodes CASNRGGNDGYTF.

This chain uses TRBV28 with TRBJ1-5; D gene uncertain. V gave up 6 bases and J gave up 0 bases, with 21 bases separating them. The CDR3 loop spans 18 amino acids. CDR1 and CDR2 (germline): MDHEN, SYDVKM. CDR3 residues: CASRPLKGLLYSNQPQHF. The CDR3 DNA sequence: TGTGCCAGCAGACCACTAAAGGGTTTACTATATAGCAATCAGCCCCAGCATTTT.

This clonotype came up a few times. V and J are TRBV7-9 and TRBJ1-2; a possible D gene is TRBD1 (5 bases). CDR3 length: 14 residues. V was pared by 5 bases and J by 2 bases, with 12 bases between. The germline V gene encodes CDR1 SEHNR and CDR2 FQNEAQ (reference sequence). CDR3: CASSKGTGNYGYTF. The CDR3 DNA sequence: TGTGCCAGCAGCAAAGGGACGGGAAACTATGGCTACACCTTC.

The chain employs TRBV2 and TRBJ2-3, with a possible D match to TRBD2 (5 bases). Germline V gives CDR1 SNHLY, CDR2 FYNNEI. The CDR3 has 14 residues. Trimming cost V 4 bases and J 0 bases, with 8 bases left between them. The CDR3 protein is CASSARGSTDTQYF. The CDR3 DNA sequence: TGTGCCAGCAGTGCTCGGGGTAGCACAGATACGCAGTATTTT.

The sample holds a few counts of this clonotype. The chain is built from TRBV19 and TRBJ2-3; the match to TRBD1 covers 8 bases. The V gene's germline CDR1 is LNHDA and CDR2 SQIVND (reference sequence). The CDR3 has 17 residues. J gave up 4 bases and V 3 bases, and 12 bases lay outside the gene matches. The CDR3 sequence is CASSIPLRQGRPDTQYF. DNA for the CDR3: TGTGCCAGTAGTATTCCACTACGACAGGGGAGACCAGATACGCAGTATTTT.

The chain combines TRBV5-4 with TRBJ2-2; weak D call: TRBD1 (6 bases). The CDR3 loop spans 13 amino acids. CDR1 is SGHNT and CDR2 is YYREEE in the germline V gene (reference sequence). V shed 8 bases and J shed 1 base, with 9 bases lying between them. CDR3 region: CARSRGNTGELFF. Written as DNA, the CDR3 is TGTGCCAGGAGCAGGGGGAACACCGGGGAGCTGTTTTTT.

The V and J genes are TRBV6-1 and TRBJ1-4; the D is unclear. The ends were cut back, 6 bases at V and 0 bases at J, with 11 bases in the middle. The CDR3 runs 15 residues. Germline CDR1 and CDR2: MNHNS and SASEGT. CDR3 sequence: CASRTPSATNEKLFF. The CDR3 bases are TGTGCCAGCAGGACCCCCAGCGCAACTAATGAAAAACTGTTTTTT.

This clonotype has a handful of counts. The chain couples TRBV7-6 to TRBJ1-6; D unresolved. V was pared by 2 bases and J by 10 bases, with 9 bases between. There are 13 residues in the CDR3. Looked up from germline, CDR1 is SGHVS and CDR2 is FNYEAQ. DNA of the CDR3: TGTGCCAGCAGCTTAAGTTCGGAATCACCCCTCCACTTT. Protein sequence: CASSLSSESPLHF. Looking up the rest from reference TRBV7-6 and TRBJ1-6 gives the full variable domain: GAGVSQSPRYKVTKRGQDVALRCDPISGHVSLYWYRQALGQGPEFLTYFNYEAQQDKSGLPNDRFSAERPEGSISTLTIQRTEQRDSAMYRCASSLSSESPLHFGNGTRLTVT.

This chain joins TRBV7-4 and TRBJ2-5, with TRBD2 matching 7 bases. CDR3 length: 15 residues. V dropped 5 bases and J dropped 1; count of bases not matched to a gene: 7. Per germline, CDR1 SGHVT and CDR2 SQSDAQ. The CDR3 region has the DNA TGTGCCAGCAGCCTCACAAGCGGGACCCAAGAGACCCAGTACTTC. It is translated as CASSLTSGTQETQYF.

V and J are TRBV12-3 or TRBV12-4 and TRBJ1-1; maybe TRBD1 (6 bases). V lost 7 bases and J lost 1, with 16 bases in between. The CDR3 sequence is 15 residues long. DNA for the CDR3: TGTGCCAGCAACTTGGGGGGGCGGGGGAACACTGAAGCTTTCTTT. Amino acids: CASNLGGRGNTEAFF.

The chain recombines TRBV10-2 with TRBJ1-4; a weak D match, TRBD1 (6 bases). Trimming removed 6 bases at V and 6 bases at J, with 11 bases between. The CDR3 sequence is 13 residues long. Germline CDR1 WSHSY, CDR2 SAAADI. The CDR3 here is CASSSQGHEKLFF. The CDR3 DNA follows: TGCGCCAGCAGCTCGCAGGGGCATGAAAAACTGTTTTTT.

This clonotype was seen more than once but under ten times. The rearrangement uses TRBV6-5 and TRBJ1-2; D is undetermined. Germline V CDR1 and CDR2: MNHEY, SVGAGI. The CDR3 is 13 amino acids. The germline V and J ends were trimmed by 4 bases and 4 bases, with 10 bases remaining between them. CDR3: CASSSVFTYGYTF. CDR3 bases: TGTGCCAGCAGTTCCGTGTTCACCTATGGCTACACCTTC.

This clonotype has a handful of counts. As DNA, the CDR3 is TGTGCCAGCAGCTCCGGGACAGAGAAGCTCGAGCAGTACTTC. This encodes CASSSGTEKLEQYF. This chain connects TRBV7-9 to TRBJ2-7; 7 nucleotides align to TRBD1. V shed 4 bases and J 6 bases; nucleotides not matched to a gene: 9. Germline V lookup: CDR1 SEHNR, CDR2 FQNEAQ (reference sequence). The CDR3 totals 14 residues.

V is TRBV20-1 and J is TRBJ1-4; D is undetermined. This CDR3 contains 13 residues. Between the trimmed V and J ends, which lost 4 bases and 5 bases, there was a span of 11 bases. Germline V gene sequence: CDR1 DFQATT, CDR2 SNEGSKA (reference sequence). CDR3 nucleotide sequence: TGCAGTGCTAAGGTTACCTTGAATGAAAAACTGTTTTTT. Translation gives CSAKVTLNEKLFF.

This clonotype was counted between two and nine times. The V and J genes are TRBV7-2 and TRBJ1-1, with a possible D match to TRBD1 (6 bases). Germline CDR1 and CDR2: SGHTA and FQGNSA. The CDR3 sequence is 14 residues long. With 6 bases removed from V and 7 bases from J, the gap between germline ends came to 18 bases. CDR3 amino acids: CASSQRGGSDEAFF. In DNA form, the CDR3 reads TGTGCCAGCAGTCAGAGGGGGGGAAGTGATGAAGCTTTCTTT.

The rearrangement links TRBV7-2 to TRBJ2-5; D ambiguous. The germline CDR1 and CDR2 sequences are SGHTA and FQGNSA. V lost 3 bases to trimming and J lost 2 bases, with 7 bases between them. This CDR3 region has 13 residues. CDR3 sequence reads: CASSLPEQETQYF. As DNA, the CDR3 is TGTGCCAGCAGCTTGCCAGAACAAGAGACCCAGTACTTC. The full variable domain, in which reference TRBV7-2 and TRBJ2-5 provide the parts outside the CDR3, is GAGVSQSPSNKVTEKGKDVELRCDPISGHTALYWYRQSLGQGLEFLIYFQGNSAPDKSGLPSDRFSAERTGGSVSTLTIQRTQQEDSAVYLCASSLPEQETQYFGPGTRLLVL.

The chain carries TRBV12-3 or TRBV12-4 and TRBJ2-3; either TRBD1 or TRBD2 may fit D (5 bases each). Trimming removed 5 bases from V and 11 bases from J, with 23 bases in between. The CDR3 spans 15 residues. The CDR3 reads CASSPRGKPPKGQYF. CDR3 bases: TGTGCCAGCAGTCCACGGGGCAAACCCCCTAAGGGGCAGTATTTT.

V is TRBV7-9 and J is TRBJ1-2; 9 nucleotides match TRBD1. CDR1 is SEHNR and CDR2 is FQNEAQ in the germline V gene (reference sequence). V lost 5 bases to trimming and J lost 4 bases; unmatched junction nucleotides: 5. The CDR3 covers 14 residues. The CDR3 sequence is CASSETGGAYGYTF. Here the CDR3 DNA reads TGTGCCAGCAGCGAGACAGGGGGAGCCTATGGCTACACCTTC.

The chain uses TRBV11-2 and TRBJ1-3; no reliable D call. CDR1 is SGHAT, CDR2 FQNNGV, per germline. The CDR3 totals 13 residues. Trimming took 2 bases from V and 6 from J, leaving 8 bases between them. The CDR3 bases are TGTGCCAGCAGCTTAAGGGTTGAAAACACCATATATTTT. As protein: CASSLRVENTIYF.

The CDR3 protein is CASSLKQGSNQPQHF. Written as DNA, the CDR3 is TGTGCCAGCAGTTTAAAACAGGGAAGCAATCAGCCCCAGCATTTT. This chain links TRBV12-3 or TRBV12-4 with TRBJ1-5; D is possibly TRBD1 (6 bases). CDR3 length equals 15 residues. The ends were cut back, 2 bases at V and 1 base at J, with 9 bases in the middle.

The V and J genes are TRBV7-8 and TRBJ1-5; 9 bases align to TRBD1. The CDR3 loop spans 14 amino acids. Losses at the gene ends were 4 bases for V and 4 bases for J; bases not matched to a gene: 2. Germline CDR1 reads SGHVS; CDR2 reads FQNEAQ. The CDR3 DNA is TGTGCCAGCAGCTGGACAGGGGCAAATCAGCCCCAGCATTTT. It is translated as CASSWTGANQPQHF.

V is TRBV5-7 and J is TRBJ2-3; 9 bases line up with TRBD2. TRBV5-7 is classed as an ORF, of uncertain function. V was clipped by 3 bases and J by 2 bases; unmatched bases: 10. This CDR3 is 17 amino acids long. The CDR3 bases are TGTGCCAGCAGCTACCCCAGGATAGCGGGGGTCACAGATACGCAGTATTTT. Its protein product is CASSYPRIAGVTDTQYF.

This chain joins TRBV28 and TRBJ2-7; D is tentatively TRBD1 or TRBD2 (5 bases each). This CDR3 region has 14 residues. CDR1 is MDHEN and CDR2 is SYDVKM in the germline V gene. V was pared by 2 bases and J by 3 bases, with 11 bases between. The CDR3 loop reads CASSLLPGLYEQYF. For the CDR3, the DNA is TGTGCCAGCAGTTTACTTCCGGGGCTCTACGAGCAGTACTTC.

The J gene is TRBJ1-4, the V gene TRBV11-2, with D tentatively TRBD1 (5 bases). Germline V gives CDR1 SGHAT, CDR2 FQNNGV. The germline V and J ends were trimmed by 1 base and 10 bases, with 13 bases remaining between them. This CDR3 comprises 14 residues. CDR3 coding DNA: TGTGCCAGCAGCTTAGGAGGGGTCGATGGAAAACTGTTTTTT. Translation: CASSLGGVDGKLFF.

This chain joins TRBV7-9 and TRBJ1-5, with unresolved D. The V end was cut by 2 bases, the J end by 6 bases, with 8 bases between. Per the germline V gene, CDR1 is SEHNR and CDR2 is FQNEAQ (reference sequence). This CDR3 spans 13 amino acids. Here the CDR3 DNA reads TGTGCCAGCAGCTTATCGTCGGTTCAGCCCCAGCATTTT. It codes for CASSLSSVQPQHF. Full variable domain (remainder filled in from reference TRBV7-9 and TRBJ1-5): DTGVSQNPRHKITKRGQNVTFRCDPISEHNRLYWYRQTLGQGPEFLTYFQNEAQLEKSRLLSDRFSAERPKGSFSTLEIQRTEQGDSAMYLCASSLSSVQPQHFGDGTRLSIL.